The sample holds many counts of the clone carrying this TCR beta chain. Its specificity is unknown. RNA transcripts yielded amplified TCR beta CDR3 regions. Carried out on the TCR CDR3, a first-round RT-PCR used the HTBI primer set. Each CDR3 protein gets one entry after TCRdb re-called the multiplex PCR reads with MiXCR. The profile covers some 270,000 distinct CDR3 sequences, with approximately 25% appearing a single time and approximately 32% taken by the ten largest. Germline CDR1 LNHDA, CDR2 SQIVND (reference sequence). V was cut by 3 bases and J by 6 bases, with 18 bases left in between. The CDR3 is 15 amino acids. The sample originates from a study of T cells in Graves' hyperthyroidism and ophthalmopathy. Across the whole study: The initial diagnosis was the point when peripheral blood was collected, ahead of any treatment. Findings and caveats of the study: Ophthalmopathy was separated from stable hyperthyroidism by a 13 V-J model. Progression to ophthalmopathy was predicted a median of approximately 6.4 months early.

Not enrolled were patients with uncontrolled infection, other autoimmune disease, pregnancy or lactation. This receptor was obtained from a woman in her 40s with Graves' ophthalmopathy. The genes are TRBV19 and TRBJ2-7; D may be TRBD2 (6 bases). The sample was blood. CDR3 protein: CASSILRDGRSEQYF. The CDR3 DNA sequence: TGTGCCAGTAGTATCCTGCGGGACGGTCGATCCGAGCAGTACTTC.